This is a list of T cell receptor beta chains from one sample in a study of cytomegalovirus exposure and HLA in healthy donors. Clones were read by immunoSEQ multiplex PCR, and TCRdb kept only the in-frame ones, dropping some. Of 100,000 to 150,000 clones detected, 83% appear once; the ten largest clones hold roughly 4%. Specimen: PBMCs. These receptors were obtained from a woman between 35 and 50 years old in good health and CMV-seropositive. Both conserved end residues are part of each CDR3. Fields, in order: D gene, V gene, J gene, clone size, CDR3 DNA, CDR3 protein. D genes are given only for firm matches. Size is omitted from some rows. Given values are once, few, many or a class for expanded clones.

D: TRBD1; V: TRBV27; J: TRBJ2-5; size: -; DNA: TGTGCCAGCGGGGAAACGGGACAGGGGAGGGAGACCCAGTACTTC; CDR3: CASGETGQGRETQYF
D: TRBD2; V: TRBV6-1; J: TRBJ2-7; size: -; DNA: TGTGCCAGCGAAGTACTAGCGGGGGACTCCTACGAGCAGTACTTC; CDR3: CASEVLAGDSYEQYF
D: TRBD1; V: TRBV19; J: TRBJ1-1; size: -; DNA: TGTGCCAGTAGTTCCGACAGGGTCAAGAACACTGAAGCTTTCTTT; CDR3: CASSSDRVKNTEAFF
D: TRBD2; V: TRBV30; J: TRBJ2-2; size: -; DNA: TGTGCCTGGGCAGGACTAGCGGGAGCCGGGGAGCTGTTTTTT; CDR3: CAWAGLAGAGELFF
D: -; V: TRBV14; J: TRBJ2-1; size: few; DNA: TGTGCCAGCAGCCATGTTCTTTTCAATGAGCAGTTCTTC; CDR3: CASSHVLFNEQFF
D: TRBD1; V: TRBV7-9; J: TRBJ2-3; size: -; DNA: TGTGCCAGCAGCCCGACAGGGAGCACAGATACGCAGTATTTT; CDR3: CASSPTGSTDTQYF
D: -; V: TRBV18; J: TRBJ1-4; size: -; DNA: TGTGCCAGCTCACCAGGGGGCGATGAAAAACTGTTTTTT; CDR3: CASSPGGDEKLFF
D: -; V: TRBV18; J: TRBJ2-2; size: -; DNA: TGTGCCAGCTCACCACAGGTGACGGGGAACACCGGGGGGCTGTTTTTT; CDR3: CASSPQVTGNTGGLFF
D: TRBD1; V: TRBV19; J: TRBJ1-2; size: -; DNA: TGTGCCAGTAGTATCGGGACAGGAGGGTATGGCTACACCTTC; CDR3: CASSIGTGGYGYTF
D: TRBD1; V: TRBV27; J: TRBJ1-2; size: -; DNA: TGTGCCAGCAGTCATTCAGGGGGCTCCGGCTATGGCTACACCTTC; CDR3: CASSHSGGSGYGYTF
D: -; V: TRBV6-5; J: TRBJ2-7; size: -; DNA: TGTGCCAGCAGGTACCTCTACGAGCAGTACTTC; CDR3: CASRYLYEQYF
D: TRBD2; V: TRBV28; J: TRBJ2-1; size: -; DNA: TGTGCCAGCAGTTCCCCACTTGGCGGGAGAGTCCATGAGCAGTTCTTC; CDR3: CASSSPLGGRVHEQFF
D: TRBD1; V: TRBV4-3; J: TRBJ2-7; size: -; DNA: TGCGCCAGCAGCCAAGACCAAGGCAGGGGGTACGAGCAGTACTTC; CDR3: CASSQDQGRGYEQYF
D: TRBD1; V: TRBV27; J: TRBJ1-5; size: -; DNA: TGTGCCAGCAGTTTATGGAGCGGACAGGGCAATCAGCCCCAGCATTTT; CDR3: CASSLWSGQGNQPQHF
D: -; V: TRBV7-9; J: TRBJ2-7; size: -; DNA: TGTGCCAGCAGCTTAGGAGGTGAAGGCTCCTACGAGCAGTACTTC; CDR3: CASSLGGEGSYEQYF
D: -; V: TRBV4-2; J: TRBJ2-2; size: -; DNA: TGTGCCAGCAGCCCCCGGGGCCTTGGAGGGAGAGGAACCGGGGAGCTGTTTTTT; CDR3: CASSPRGLGGRGTGELFF
D: TRBD2; V: TRBV9; J: TRBJ2-2; size: -; DNA: TGTGCCAGCAGCGGTGGGCTAGCGGGAGTCACCGGGGAGCTGTTTTTT; CDR3: CASSGGLAGVTGELFF
D: -; V: TRBV19; J: TRBJ2-6; size: few; DNA: TGTGCCAGTTCGGGGGACTCTGGGGCCAACGTCCTGACTTTC; CDR3: CASSGDSGANVLTF
D: -; V: TRBV5-1; J: TRBJ1-2; size: -; DNA: TGCGCCAGCAGCTTGGCCGGGGAGTATGGCTACACCTTC; CDR3: CASSLAGEYGYTF
D: -; V: TRBV7-2; J: TRBJ2-5; size: -; DNA: TGTGCCAGCAGCTTAAAAATTAGGACAGCCTACCAAGAGACCCAGTACTTC; CDR3: CASSLKIRTAYQETQYF
D: TRBD1; V: TRBV5-1; J: TRBJ2-5; size: -; DNA: TGCGCCAGCAGCCCAGGGACAGGGGAAGAGACCCAGTACTTC; CDR3: CASSPGTGEETQYF
D: TRBD2; V: TRBV4-3; J: TRBJ2-7; size: -; DNA: TGCGCCAGCAGCCAAGATCTTGGTCGGCTAGCGGGAGGTGGCGAGCAGTACTTC; CDR3: CASSQDLGRLAGGGEQYF
D: TRBD2; V: TRBV25-1; J: TRBJ2-1; size: -; DNA: TGTGCCAGCAGTCCCCGGCACTTAGCGGGTGAGCAGTTCTTC; CDR3: CASSPRHLAGEQFF
D: TRBD1; V: TRBV11-2; J: TRBJ1-2; size: once; DNA: TGTGCCAGCAGCTTTTTGACAGGGGGCGCAGGATATGGCTACACCTTC; CDR3: CASSFLTGGAGYGYTF
D: -; V: TRBV28; J: TRBJ1-1; size: -; DNA: TGTGCCAGCAGAGTAGGGGACACTGAAGCTTTCTTT; CDR3: CASRVGDTEAFF
D: TRBD1; V: TRBV18; J: TRBJ1-1; size: -; DNA: TGTGCCAGCTCACCGAAGACAGGGATGAACACTGAAGCTTTCTTT; CDR3: CASSPKTGMNTEAFF
D: -; V: TRBV7-9; J: TRBJ2-3; size: -; DNA: TGTGCCAGCAGCCCCGAATCACTAGATACGCAGTATTTT; CDR3: CASSPESLDTQYF
D: TRBD2; V: TRBV7-3; J: TRBJ2-3; size: -; DNA: TGTGCCAGCAGCCCAGCGGGAGGGCCCGGAGATACGCAGTATTTT; CDR3: CASSPAGGPGDTQYF
D: -; V: TRBV7-9; J: TRBJ1-6; size: once; DNA: TGTGCCAGCAGAGAGCCGGGGATTCTTTCACCCCTCCACTTT; CDR3: CASREPGILSPLHF
D: -; V: TRBV10-1; J: TRBJ2-2; size: -; DNA: TGCGCCAGCAGTGAGTCGGAGGGGTCCACCGGGGAGCTGTTTTTT; CDR3: CASSESEGSTGELFF
D: TRBD2; V: TRBV15; J: TRBJ2-3; size: once; DNA: TGTGCCACCAGCCCGTGGGCGCGGGGGGTCACAGATACGCAGTATTTT; CDR3: CATSPWARGVTDTQYF
D: -; V: TRBV13; J: TRBJ1-1; size: -; DNA: TGTGCCAGCAGCATACTATCCGGGAACACTGAAGCTTTCTTT; CDR3: CASSILSGNTEAFF
D: TRBD1; V: TRBV10-3; J: TRBJ1-1; size: once; DNA: TGTGCCATCAGAACTGGGACAGGGGGCTCTATGAACACTGAAGCTTTCTTT; CDR3: CAIRTGTGGSMNTEAFF